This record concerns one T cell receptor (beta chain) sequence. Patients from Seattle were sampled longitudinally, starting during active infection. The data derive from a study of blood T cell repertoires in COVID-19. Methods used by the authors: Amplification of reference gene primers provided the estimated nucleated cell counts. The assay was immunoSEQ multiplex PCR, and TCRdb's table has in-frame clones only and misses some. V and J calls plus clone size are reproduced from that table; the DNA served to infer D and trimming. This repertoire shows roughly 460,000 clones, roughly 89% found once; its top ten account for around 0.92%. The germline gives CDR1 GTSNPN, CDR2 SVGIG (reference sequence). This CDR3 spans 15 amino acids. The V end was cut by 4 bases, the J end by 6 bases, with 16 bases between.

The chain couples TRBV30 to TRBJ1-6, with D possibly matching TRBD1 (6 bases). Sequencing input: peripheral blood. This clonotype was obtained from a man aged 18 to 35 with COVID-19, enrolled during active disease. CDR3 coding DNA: TGTGCCTGGATTCACTCCGTGGGGGCTAATTCACCCCTCCACTTT. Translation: CAWIHSVGANSPLHF. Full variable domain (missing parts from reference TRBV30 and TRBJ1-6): SQTIHQWPATLVQPVGSPLSLECTVEGTSNPNLYWYRQAAGRGLQLLFYSVGIGQISSEVPQNLSASRPQDRQFILSSKKLLLSDSGFYLCAWIHSVGANSPLHFGNGTRLTVT.